The T cell receptor beta chain described here comes from a study of technical replicates of blood from several donors. Assay used: immunoSEQ multiplex PCR; TCRdb lists only in-frame clones, some missing. The table includes roughly 70,000 clones, 90% to 95% detected once. The CDR3 is made up of 14 amino acids. The V segment lost 5 bases and the J segment 4 bases; nucleotides outside the gene matches: 5. The V gene's germline CDR1 is MDHEN and CDR2 SYDVKM. Sequenced input: T cells isolated from PBMCs. The clonotype comes from a human donor in good health. V and J are TRBV28 and TRBJ1-2; 9 bases line up with TRBD1. CDR3 DNA sequence: TGTGCCAGCAGTCATGGGACAGGGACCTATGGCTACACCTTC. It specifies CASSHGTGTYGYTF.